A selection of T cell receptor beta chains follows, all from one sample in a study of neurological immune-mediated disorders. TCRdb reanalysed the 5' RACE reads using MiXCR and keeps one entry per CDR3 protein. The table lists about 80,000 distinct CDR3 sequences, over 4.5% of them singletons. The sequencing sample was made of PBMCs. The receptors derive from a woman aged 60-75 years with multiple sclerosis. Each CDR3 is given with its conserved first and last residue. The D gene is left open where the match is weak. Size values are once, few and many counts, or a class for expanded clones, and some rows have none.

few	TRBV7-6	19	TRBJ2-3	NA	CASSLGPGGGGMRTDTQYF	TGTGCCAGCAGCTTAGGGCCCGGAGGGGGCGGGATGCGCACAGATACGCAGTATTTT
many	TRBV20-1	16	TRBJ2-1	TRBD2	CSARDPGGGGRNEQFF	TGCAGTGCTAGAGATCCGGGCGGGGGGGGAAGAAATGAGCAGTTCTTC
NA	TRBV5-6	13	TRBJ1-1	NA	CASTLRTHGEAFF	TGTGCCAGCACCCTCAGAACGCACGGTGAAGCTTTCTTT
many	TRBV5-6	15	TRBJ1-2	TRBD1	CASRLGQLSSYGYTF	TGTGCCAGCAGATTGGGACAGCTTAGCTCTTATGGCTACACCTTC
many	TRBV12-3/TRBV12-4	16	TRBJ1-5	TRBD1	CASSSKGQISNQPQHF	TGTGCCAGCAGCTCTAAGGGACAGATCAGCAATCAGCCCCAGCATTTT
NA	TRBV5-6	16	TRBJ1-2	TRBD1	CASSSRFDRGPDGYTF	TGTGCCAGCAGCTCGAGATTCGACAGGGGTCCGGATGGCTACACCTTC
many	TRBV20-1	12	TRBJ2-1	NA	CSALGGGFEQFF	TGCAGTGCTTTGGGGGGGGGCTTTGAGCAGTTCTTC
medium-sized	TRBV15	15	TRBJ2-6	NA	CATSTLNSGANVLTF	TGTGCCACCAGCACGCTGAACTCTGGGGCCAACGTCCTGACTTTC
many	TRBV7-2	15	TRBJ2-7	TRBD1	CASSLSGTAQKRPYF	TGTGCCAGCAGCTTAAGTGGGACAGCCCAAAAACGTCCGTACTTC
many	TRBV28	13	TRBJ1-5	NA	CASNRDGWDPQHF	TGTGCCAGCAACCGGGACGGCTGGGATCCCCAGCATTTT
many	TRBV7-2	13	TRBJ2-1	TRBD1	CASSFTGGDEQFF	TGTGCCAGCAGCTTTACAGGGGGCGATGAGCAGTTCTTC
NA	TRBV20-1	13	TRBJ2-7	NA	CSASLPGVSEQYF	TGCAGTGCTAGTCTCCCTGGGGTCAGCGAGCAGTACTTC
NA	TRBV3-1	14	TRBJ2-1	TRBD2	CASTPRGGPNEQFF	TGTGCCAGCACCCCACGCGGGGGGCCTAATGAGCAGTTCTTC
many	TRBV20-1	14	TRBJ2-1	NA	CSARPWRSYNEQFF	TGCAGTGCTAGACCTTGGAGGTCCTACAATGAGCAGTTCTTC
many	TRBV20-1	16	TRBJ2-5	TRBD2	CSARGLAGGGLWTQYF	TGCAGTGCTAGGGGACTAGCGGGGGGGGGCCTCTGGACCCAGTACTTC
many	TRBV20-1	12	TRBJ2-5	NA	CSASDSQETQYF	TGCAGTGCTTCGGACAGCCAAGAGACCCAGTACTTC
many	TRBV6-6	15	TRBJ2-2	NA	CASTLLGANTGELFF	TGTGCCAGCACCCTACTCGGGGCGAACACCGGGGAGCTGTTTTTT
many	TRBV27	14	TRBJ2-3	NA	CASSLLGITDTQYF	TGTGCCAGCAGTTTATTGGGGATCACAGATACGCAGTATTTT
many	TRBV3-1	14	TRBJ2-3	NA	CASSQMVSTDTQYF	TGTGCCAGCAGCCAAATGGTTTCCACAGATACGCAGTATTTT
many	TRBV4-1	16	TRBJ1-6	TRBD1	CASSQDRGTYNSPLHF	TGCGCCAGCAGCCAAGACAGGGGGACTTATAATTCACCCCTCCACTTT
many	TRBV12-3/TRBV12-4	17	TRBJ2-1	NA	CASRATLLGSSYNEQFF	TGTGCCAGCAGGGCTACACTTCTAGGAAGCTCCTACAATGAGCAGTTCTTC
many	TRBV5-1	15	TRBJ1-6	NA	CASSWAVGGNSPLHF	TGCGCCAGCTCCTGGGCTGTCGGAGGGAATTCACCCCTCCACTTT
many	TRBV3-1	17	TRBJ1-6	NA	CASSQETGPILNSPLHF	TGTGCCAGCAGCCAAGAAACAGGGCCAATTTTAAATTCACCCCTCCACTTT
NA	TRBV19	14	TRBJ1-1	TRBD1	CASTTRAGQGGAFF	TGTGCCAGTACCACCAGGGCGGGACAGGGGGGCGCTTTCTTT
many	TRBV6-5	14	TRBJ1-1	NA	CASSRTQLSTEAFF	TGTGCCAGCAGTCGGACCCAGTTGAGCACTGAAGCTTTCTTT
many	TRBV2	9	TRBJ2-1	NA	CASRLGQFF	TGTGCCAGCAGGCTGGGCCAGTTCTTC
many	TRBV5-1	13	TRBJ1-1	NA	CASSLEGFTEAFF	TGCGCCAGCAGCTTGGAAGGATTCACTGAAGCTTTCTTT